This T cell receptor (beta chain) was documented in a study of blood T cells in healthy people across ages. Regarding the study as a whole: Age brought a roughly linear fall in TCR beta diversity measured per million T cells. Both higher diversity and more naive CD4+ cells marked long-lived donors when set against aged donors. The authors considered diversity estimates from one million T cells to be underestimates.

This clonotype was observed a handful of times. Its antigen is still unknown. The ends lost 5 bases at V and 5 bases at J; junction bases unmatched: 8. The CDR3 totals 14 residues. It was with a sample-barcoded 5' primer and a J-beta primer mix that a second PCR of about 6 to 11 cycles was run. Each cDNA molecule carried a tag from a template-switch adaptor that contained 12 random nucleotides. One entry per CDR3 protein, called by TCRdb with MiXCR from the 5' RACE reads. The data show 700,000 to 850,000 distinct CDR3 sequences, with roughly 50% seen just once and 41% held by the top ten. The chain combines TRBV12-3 or TRBV12-4 with TRBJ2-5; 7 bases match TRBD1. The material sequenced was blood. The receptor's source is a man older than 75 in good health. CDR3 DNA sequence: TGTGCCAGCAGTCGAAGGGGGCGCGAGGAGACCCAGTACTTC. This translates into CASSRRGREETQYF.